The next 27 T cell receptor beta chains were all read from a single sample in a study of T cell changes during pregnancy in multiple sclerosis. The repertoire was sequenced with immunoSEQ multiplex PCR; TCRdb's copy has only in-frame clones and lacks some. The sample lists tens of thousands of clones, around 93% occurring once. This specimen was CD4+ T cells from peripheral blood mononuclear cells, taken after pregnancy. Receptors originate from a female donor in good health, enrolled as a control in a pregnancy study.

This chain joins TRBV7-6 and TRBJ2-1; D call uncertain. V gave up 0 bases and J gave up 0 bases, with 9 bases separating them. Germline V gene lookup returns CDR1 SGHVS and CDR2 FNYEAQ. This CDR3 contains 16 residues. The CDR3 DNA follows: TGTGCCAGCAGCTTAGCTCAGGTTAGCTCCTACAATGAGCAGTTCTTC. Protein product: CASSLAQVSSYNEQFF.

This chain connects TRBV5-1 to TRBJ1-5; D might be TRBD1 (5 bases). CDR1 and CDR2 from the germline V gene are SGHRS and YFSETQ. Trimming left V 4 bases short and J 0 bases short, with 11 bases between. The CDR3 spans 15 residues. The CDR3 DNA is TGCGCCAGCAGCCGGGGGACGGATAGCAATCAGCCCCAGCATTTT. Its translation is CASSRGTDSNQPQHF.

The CDR3 sequence is CASSSAGTDNQPQHF. DNA for the CDR3: TGTGCCAGCAGTTCGGCCGGGACAGACAATCAGCCCCAGCATTTT. The V call is TRBV6-5, the J call TRBJ1-5; 7 bases fit TRBD1. CDR1 and CDR2 (germline): MNHEY, SVGAGI. Unmatched junction bases numbered 6, after V lost 4 bases and J lost 3 bases. The CDR3 loop spans 15 amino acids.

The V call is TRBV5-4, the J call TRBJ1-6, with D unresolved. Trimming shortened V by 2 bases and J by 7 bases, and 13 bases separated the two germline ends. This CDR3 has 15 residues. The germline gives CDR1 SGHNT, CDR2 YYREEE (reference sequence). DNA for the CDR3: TGTGCCAGCAGCTTCTCTGCTACCTTAAATTCACCCCTCCACTTT. Amino acids: CASSFSATLNSPLHF.

The genes are TRBV15 and TRBJ2-3; D possibly corresponds to TRBD2 (5 bases). Trimming removed 0 bases from V and 5 bases from J, with 9 bases in between. The length of the CDR3 is 14 residues. Germline-derived CDR1 and CDR2 are LNHNV and YYDKDF (reference sequence). This CDR3 reads CATSRDRAGDTQYF. CDR3 coding DNA: TGTGCCACCAGCAGAGATAGGGCGGGAGATACGCAGTATTTT.

The rearrangement links TRBV15 to TRBJ1-2, with D perhaps TRBD1 (5 bases). The V gene lost 2 bases and the J gene lost 0 bases, with 7 bases spanning the gap. This CDR3 spans 14 amino acids. Germline CDR1 is LNHNV and CDR2 is YYDKDF (reference sequence). The CDR3 region has the DNA TGTGCCACCAGCAGACTGACAGCTAACTATGGCTACACCTTC. It is translated as CATSRLTANYGYTF.

This clone was seen once. The chain uses TRBV28 and TRBJ2-7; the D gene is possibly TRBD2 (6 bases). This CDR3 has 14 amino acids. Germline CDR1 and CDR2: MDHEN and SYDVKM. V was trimmed by 5 bases and J by 3 bases, leaving 14 bases between them. For the CDR3, the DNA is TGTGCCAGCAGTCCCCCCCAGGGAGGCTACGAGCAGTACTTC. Translating it yields CASSPPQGGYEQYF.

On this clone: One junction end does not reproduce the germline sequence, and a read error may be involved. J is TRBJ2-7 and V is TRBV19; TRBD1 matches 8 bases. Germline V gives CDR1 LNHDA, CDR2 SQIVND (reference sequence). The CDR3 has 15 amino acids. This CDR3 reads CANSIDPGGTYEQYF. The CDR3 DNA reads TGTGCCAATAGTATCGACCCAGGGGGCACGTACGAGCAGTACTTC.

This clone has more than one count but fewer than ten. The chain recombines TRBV19 with TRBJ1-2, with TRBD1 matching 7 bases. CDR3 length: 14 amino acids. After removal of 5 bases from V and 4 bases from J, the junction contained 7 bases not matched to a gene. Germline loops: CDR1 LNHDA, CDR2 SQIVND (reference sequence). This chain's CDR3 is CASSPRGGLYGYTF. CDR3 in DNA: TGTGCCAGTAGTCCGCGAGGGGGCCTCTATGGCTACACCTTC.

V and J are TRBV5-4 and TRBJ1-2, with D possibly being TRBD1 (6 bases). This CDR3 comprises 13 residues. The V gene's germline CDR1 is SGHNT and CDR2 YYREEE (reference sequence). V lost 6 bases, J lost 7 bases, and 16 bases lay in between. The CDR3 here is CASNRDTRFGYTF. As DNA, the CDR3 is TGTGCCAGCAACCGGGACACCCGGTTTGGCTACACCTTC.

This chain joins TRBV29-1 and TRBJ1-2, with D maybe TRBD1 (5 bases). Germline loops: CDR1 SQVTM, CDR2 ANQGSEA. The CDR3 totals 13 residues. Trimming cost V 4 bases and J 6 bases, with 15 bases left between them. CDR3 sequence reads: CSVGGGREDGYTF. The CDR3, as DNA: TGCAGCGTTGGGGGCGGCAGGGAGGATGGCTACACCTTC.

This chain links TRBV5-5 with TRBJ2-5, with D possibly being TRBD1 (6 bases). Germline-derived CDR1 and CDR2 are SGHKS and YYEKEE (reference sequence). Deletions cut 0 bases from V and 2 bases from J, with 14 bases between. This CDR3 is built from 16 residues. The CDR3 here is CASSLALQGSQETQYF. DNA of the CDR3: TGTGCCAGCAGCTTGGCCCTACAGGGTTCGCAAGAGACCCAGTACTTC.

The chain joins TRBV6-6 to TRBJ1-3, with D tentatively TRBD1 (5 bases). Germline-derived CDR1 and CDR2 are MNHNY and SVGAGI (reference sequence). V lost 6 bases, J lost 2 bases, and 11 bases lay in between. This CDR3 comprises 14 residues. CDR3 in amino acids: CASRYDSPGNTIYF. As DNA, the CDR3 is TGTGCCAGCAGATACGACAGTCCTGGAAACACCATATATTTT.

The CDR3 bases are TGTGCCAGCAGCCCCGCACCGGGACTATCCTACGAGCAGTACTTC. As protein: CASSPAPGLSYEQYF. The genes are TRBV7-2 and TRBJ2-7; TRBD2 matches at 7 bases. Germline CDR1 reads SGHTA; CDR2 reads FQGNSA. Losses at the gene ends were 5 bases for V and 1 base for J; bases not matched to a gene: 8. The CDR3 is 15 residues long.

The chain joins TRBV13 to TRBJ2-1; 8 bases fit TRBD2. Looked up from germline, CDR1 is PRHDT and CDR2 is FYEKMQ (reference sequence). V lost 0 bases, J lost 7 bases, and 14 bases stayed unmatched. This CDR3 comprises 18 residues. The CDR3 loop reads CASSLGRLQAGVRNEQFF. The CDR3 DNA follows: TGTGCCAGCAGCTTAGGGCGTTTACAAGCGGGGGTGAGGAATGAGCAGTTCTTC.

The chain has TRBV2 and TRBJ1-2; 7 bases are a match to TRBD1. CDR3 length equals 14 residues. V lost 5 bases to trimming and J lost 6 bases; unmatched junction nucleotides: 9. CDR1 is SNHLY, CDR2 FYNNEI, per germline. In nucleotides, the CDR3 is TGTGCCAGCAGTTTTTTTGGACAGGAGAATGGCTACACCTTC. It codes for CASSFFGQENGYTF.

This chain connects TRBV5-4 to TRBJ1-2; 8 bases align to TRBD1. Germline V gene data show CDR1 as SGHNT and CDR2 as YYREEE (reference sequence). The CDR3 runs to 13 residues. V lost 4 bases, J lost 3 bases, and 2 bases stayed unmatched. This chain's CDR3 is CASSVDRDYGYTF. In DNA, the CDR3 is TGTGCCAGCAGCGTGGACAGGGACTATGGCTACACCTTC.

The chain couples TRBV2 to TRBJ1-1; 7 bases are a match to TRBD1. Trimming at V came to 8 bases and at J to 6 bases, leaving 12 bases not matched to a gene. CDR1 is SNHLY, CDR2 FYNNEI, per germline. The CDR3 loop spans 14 amino acids. The CDR3 region is CASWRGQRMAEAFF. The CDR3 DNA sequence: TGTGCCAGCTGGAGGGGACAGCGTATGGCTGAAGCTTTCTTT.

The chain joins TRBV5-6 to TRBJ1-1; 8 positions match TRBD1. V lost 0 bases, J lost 10 bases, and 11 bases stayed unmatched. Germline CDR1 SGHDT, CDR2 YYEEEE. This CDR3 is built from 15 residues. The CDR3 DNA is TGTGCCAGCAGCTTGGGACTCCGGGACAGGTTATCAGCTTTCTTT. Its translation: CASSLGLRDRLSAFF.

The chain joins TRBV19 to TRBJ1-4; possibly TRBD1 for D (6 bases). CDR3 length: 16 residues. CDR1 and CDR2 (germline): LNHDA, SQIVND (reference sequence). V lost 3 bases and J 0 bases, leaving 11 bases between the germline ends. In nucleotides, the CDR3 is TGTGCCAGTAGTATTGGACAGAAAACAACTAATGAAAAACTGTTTTTT. It translates to CASSIGQKTTNEKLFF.

This rearrangement joins TRBV5-1 to TRBJ2-2; TRBD2 matches 9 bases. Losses at the gene ends were 0 bases for V and 5 bases for J; bases not matched to a gene: 5. CDR3 length: 16 residues. Germline CDR1 SGHRS, CDR2 YFSETQ. The CDR3 DNA is TGCGCCAGCAGCTTGGTAGCGGGGGTTAAAACCGGGGAGCTGTTTTTT. It encodes CASSLVAGVKTGELFF. Filled out from reference TRBV5-1 and TRBJ2-2, the complete variable domain reads KAGVTQTPRYLIKTRGQQVTLSCSPISGHRSVSWYQQTPGQGLQFLFEYFSETQRNKGNFPGRFSGRQFSNSRSEMNVSTLELGDSALYLCASSLVAGVKTGELFFGEGSRLTVL.

V gene TRBV7-3 combines with J gene TRBJ2-1; 12 nucleotides match TRBD2. Trimming cost V 5 bases and J 7 bases; bases outside gene matches: 3. CDR1 SGHTA and CDR2 FQGTGA come from the germline V gene. There are 14 residues in the CDR3. CDR3 coding DNA: TGTGCCAGCAGCCCAACTAGCGGGGGGAATGAGCAGTTCTTC. It is translated as CASSPTSGGNEQFF.

This clone came up a few times. This chain connects TRBV7-9 to TRBJ1-4, with 7 bases fitting TRBD1. The V segment lost 5 bases and the J segment 8 bases; nucleotides outside the gene matches: 8. The CDR3 runs 14 residues. Germline CDR1 and CDR2: SEHNR and FQNEAQ (reference sequence). The CDR3 coding sequence is TGTGCCAGCAGCCGGGGACAGCGGGAGGAAAAACTGTTTTTT. Protein sequence: CASSRGQREEKLFF.

The chain uses TRBV28 and TRBJ1-6; the D gene is possibly TRBD1 (5 bases). V lost 5 bases to trimming and J lost 7 bases, with 15 bases between them. CDR1 MDHEN and CDR2 SYDVKM come from the germline V gene. CDR3 size: 15 residues. The CDR3 sequence: CASSPRDGLNSPLHF. The CDR3 nucleotides read TGTGCCAGCAGTCCGCGGGACGGACTAAATTCACCCCTCCACTTT.

The chain links TRBV7-3 to TRBJ2-3; maybe TRBD2 (8 bases). The CDR3 contains 18 residues. Trimming cost V 0 bases and J 2 bases, with 18 bases left between them. Germline lookup yields CDR1 SGHTA and CDR2 FQGTGA. The CDR3 here is CASSLTQGGGGFTDTQYF. In nucleotides, the CDR3 is TGTGCCAGCAGCTTAACACAAGGGGGCGGGGGGTTCACAGATACGCAGTATTTT.

V gene TRBV2 combines with J gene TRBJ1-3; D possibly corresponds to TRBD1 (5 bases). Germline V gene lookup returns CDR1 SNHLY and CDR2 FYNNEI. The CDR3 consists of 14 residues. The V gene lost 11 bases and the J gene lost 0 bases, with 14 bases spanning the gap. CDR3 sequence reads: CAGRGSHSGNTIYF. CDR3 sequence (DNA): TGTGCCGGTCGGGGGTCCCACTCTGGAAACACCATATATTTT.

The chain has TRBV6-6 and TRBJ1-1; unclear D gene. There are 14 residues in the CDR3. With 1 base removed from V and 4 bases from J, the gap between germline ends came to 10 bases. CDR1 and CDR2 from the germline V gene are MNHNY and SVGAGI (reference sequence). The CDR3 nucleotides read TGTGCCAGCAGTTACTTGGAGGGAGGCACTGAAGCTTTCTTT. Protein: CASSYLEGGTEAFF.